Below, one T cell receptor (beta chain) is given with its context. The target antigen is unknown. Use of 60 Vbeta and 13 Jbeta primers characterized the PCR. The table came from immunoSEQ multiplex PCR; TCRdb's copy has only in-frame clones and leaves some out. The sample has 130,000 to 150,000 clones; roughly 77% are singletons. The sample is drawn from a study of cytomegalovirus exposure and HLA in healthy donors. Findings and caveats of the study: High sensitivity and specificity were reportedly achieved when the classifier diagnosed cytomegalovirus status. The study recorded over 150 TCR beta chains that were cytomegalovirus-associated. The study dropped some indistinguishable V segments, TRBV6-2 and TRBV6-3 among them.

The CDR3 loop spans 12 amino acids. V dropped 0 bases and J dropped 5 bases, with 5 bases sitting between them. Germline V lookup: CDR1 LGHNA, CDR2 YNFKEQ. The specimen sequenced was PBMCs. The chain couples TRBV4-2 to TRBJ2-7; a possible D gene is TRBD2 (5 bases). The clonotype comes from a young man in good health and CMV-seronegative. For the CDR3, the DNA is TGTGCCAGCAGCCAAGACGGGGACGAGCAGTACTTC. Translation gives CASSQDGDEQYF.